Listed below are T cell receptor beta chains from one sample, sequenced in a study of monozygotic twins with inflammatory bowel disease. Using the 5' RACE reads, TCRdb records one entry per CDR3 protein without DNA. The table gives about 160,000 distinct CDR3 sequences; the top ten clones make up approximately 2.5% of it. Sequenced material: blood. These receptors originate from a human donor with ulcerative colitis or Crohn's disease, or a healthy co-twin of an affected twin (not recorded which). Both conserved end residues are part of each CDR3.

J: TRBJ1-6
V: TRBV7-2
CDR3: CASSLGGGTTPLHF

J: TRBJ1-2
V: TRBV29-1
CDR3: CSVERALANYGYTF

J: TRBJ1-2
V: TRBV12-3/TRBV12-4
CDR3: CATALGGAAGYTF

J: TRBJ2-2
V: TRBV19
CDR3: CASSIPSLNTGELFF

J: TRBJ2-7
V: TRBV5-1
CDR3: CASSLVLAGNYEQYF

J: TRBJ2-3
V: TRBV5-1
CDR3: CASSPGTGAYF

J: TRBJ2-5
V: TRBV7-7
CDR3: CASSLASARGWETQYF

J: TRBJ2-1
V: TRBV28
CDR3: CASSLPGGLAGSSYNEQFF

J: TRBJ2-4
V: TRBV18
CDR3: CASSPTPGQGMHMQYF

J: TRBJ2-6
V: TRBV5-4
CDR3: CASSSGTTRSGANVLTF

J: TRBJ2-7
V: TRBV29-1
CDR3: CSVEVVGQDSYEQYF

J: TRBJ2-1
V: TRBV12-3/TRBV12-4
CDR3: CASSPPYNEQFF

J: TRBJ2-3
V: TRBV2
CDR3: CASSERDRGDF

J: TRBJ2-7
V: TRBV6-5
CDR3: CASSHSGGGVYEQYF

J: TRBJ2-1
V: TRBV4-1
CDR3: CASSQGPMGLVVYNEQFF

J: TRBJ2-1
V: TRBV7-9
CDR3: CASSFTEYNEQFF

J: TRBJ2-7
V: TRBV6-2/TRBV6-3
CDR3: CASDGLAGLPYEQYF

J: TRBJ2-5
V: TRBV6-1
CDR3: CASTRQGLQETQYF

J: TRBJ2-4
V: TRBV7-2
CDR3: CASSLTTSGSKNIQYF

J: TRBJ2-1
V: TRBV30
CDR3: CAWSALMQTSGGYNEQFF

J: TRBJ2-2
V: TRBV6-5
CDR3: CASSSESSGSDTGELFF

J: TRBJ2-1
V: TRBV9
CDR3: CASSPAVESYNEQFF

J: TRBJ2-3
V: TRBV20-1
CDR3: CSPQGLAGKDTQYF

J: TRBJ2-3
V: TRBV9
CDR3: CASSVGGVTDTQYF

J: TRBJ2-1
V: TRBV6-6
CDR3: CASSSSAGGNEQFF